The 3 T cell receptor beta chains reported below all come from one sample, sequenced in a study of T cell responses to AZD1222 COVID-19 vaccine. The repertoire was sequenced with immunoSEQ multiplex PCR; TCRdb's copy has only in-frame clones and lacks some. The sample holds over 85,000 clones, about 81% seen once. The sample was peripheral blood, taken 28 days after the second AZD1222 dose. The receptor source for this set is an adult who received the AZD1222 COVID-19 vaccine.

This rearrangement joins TRBV7-6 to TRBJ2-5, with 7 nucleotides matching TRBD2. CDR1 SGHVS and CDR2 FNYEAQ come from the germline V gene. CDR3 length: 13 residues. V was pared by 5 bases and J by 5 bases, with 5 bases of the junction left unmatched. The CDR3 loop reads CASSPLGGETQYF. The CDR3, as DNA: TGTGCCAGCAGCCCCCTGGGGGGGGAGACCCAGTACTTC.

This chain uses TRBV5-1 with TRBJ2-7; D uncertain. V gave up 4 bases and J gave up 3 bases, with 14 bases separating them. Germline V gene data show CDR1 as SGHRS and CDR2 as YFSETQ. The CDR3 has 14 amino acids. The CDR3 region has the DNA TGCGCCAGCAGCCCCCCGGCAGTGAGCTACGAGCAGTACTTC. This encodes CASSPPAVSYEQYF.

This clone was seen a handful of times. V gene TRBV5-6 combines with J gene TRBJ1-3; 8 nucleotides align to TRBD1. The CDR3 totals 15 residues. Germline trimming cut 3 bases from V and 5 bases from J; bases unmatched to any gene: 7. CDR1 and CDR2 (germline): SGHDT, YYEEEE. CDR3 coding DNA: TGTGCCAGCAGCTCAAAAGACAGGGGCAGAAACACCATATATTTT. This encodes CASSSKDRGRNTIYF.